The 8 T cell receptor beta chains below were found in one sample sequenced in a study of T cell responses to AZD1222 COVID-19 vaccine. Produced via immunoSEQ multiplex PCR; TCRdb's table is partial and in-frame only. The table includes around 99,000 clones, 92% detected once. The source material was peripheral blood, sampled 28 days after the second AZD1222 dose. These TCRs come from an adult who received the AZD1222 COVID-19 vaccine.

This clone has only one observation. The chain recombines TRBV7-2 with TRBJ2-3; D is uncertain. The CDR3 is 15 residues long. The V and J ends lost 3 bases and 3 bases respectively, with 13 bases between them. Germline V gives CDR1 SGHTA, CDR2 FQGNSA. The CDR3 spells CASSFAAPPTDTQYF. The CDR3 region has the DNA TGTGCCAGCAGCTTCGCAGCGCCTCCGACAGATACGCAGTATTTT.

The chain links TRBV7-2 to TRBJ1-3; D not certain. Germline V CDR1 and CDR2: SGHTA, FQGNSA. The CDR3 length is 15 residues. The V end lost 5 bases, the J end lost 0 bases, and 11 bases lay between the germline ends. CDR3 sequence (DNA): TGTGCCAGCAGCCTAAGCCATTTCTCTGGAAACACCATATATTTT. Amino acids: CASSLSHFSGNTIYF.

This chain connects TRBV3-1 (or the pseudogene TRBV3-2) to TRBJ2-4; D possibly uses TRBD1 or TRBD2 (5 bases each). V was clipped by 3 bases and J by 8 bases, with 17 bases between them. Germline CDR1 reads LGHDT; CDR2 reads YNNKEL (reference sequence). The CDR3 is made up of 15 amino acids. This chain's CDR3 is CASSHPGPPRDIQYF. The CDR3 nucleotides read TGTGCCAGCAGCCACCCGGGACCACCGAGGGACATTCAGTACTTC.

The table lists this clone with a count of one. The rearrangement links TRBV2 to TRBJ1-1; possible D gene TRBD1, 6 bases. The CDR3 loop spans 14 amino acids. V was trimmed by 7 bases and J by 0 bases, leaving 12 bases between them. The germline CDR1 and CDR2 sequences are SNHLY and FYNNEI. CDR3 in DNA: TGTGCCAGCAAAGAGGGGGTGATGAACACTGAAGCTTTCTTT. Translated: CASKEGVMNTEAFF.

This clone has more than one count but fewer than ten. The rearrangement uses TRBV4-1 and TRBJ2-1; 13 nucleotides agree with TRBD2. V gave up 6 bases and J gave up 5 bases; unmatched junction bases: 7. Germline CDR1 reads MGHRA; CDR2 reads YSYEKL. The CDR3 has 16 amino acids. CDR3 nucleotide sequence: TGCGCCAGCAGTTCGAAACTAGCGGGGGGGAACAATGAGCAGTTCTTC. Residues: CASSSKLAGGNNEQFF.

The V and J genes are TRBV2 and TRBJ1-5; no reliable D call. The CDR3 has 15 amino acids. The germline V gene encodes CDR1 SNHLY and CDR2 FYNNEI. V was pared by 3 bases and J by 2 bases, with 11 bases between. The CDR3 loop is CASSERPKGNQPQHF. DNA for the CDR3: TGTGCCAGCAGTGAGAGGCCCAAGGGCAATCAGCCCCAGCATTTT.

The chain couples TRBV5-4 to TRBJ1-3; 8 nucleotides line up with TRBD1. V lost 0 bases, J lost 0 bases, and 8 bases stayed unmatched. There are 18 residues in the CDR3. CDR1 is SGHNT, CDR2 YYREEE, per germline (reference sequence). This CDR3 is CASSLATGGTSSGNTIYF. Written as DNA, the CDR3 is TGTGCCAGCAGCTTGGCCACAGGGGGTACATCCTCTGGAAACACCATATATTTT.

A note on this clone: Relative to the germline gene, one junction end is altered; a read error may explain this. The chain carries TRBV19 and TRBJ1-4; 9 nucleotides line up with TRBD1. This CDR3 is built from 14 residues. CDR1 LNHDA and CDR2 SQIVND come from the germline V gene (reference sequence). CDR3 nucleotides: TGTGCCAGCAGTAAGGGACAGGGTGGAGAAAAACTGTTTTTT. It yields the protein CASSKGQGGEKLFF.